The next 31 T cell receptor beta chains were all read from a single sample in a study of T cells in Graves' hyperthyroidism and ophthalmopathy. Using RNA transcripts as the source, TCR beta CDR3 regions were amplified. During a first-round RT-PCR of the TCR CDR3, the HTBI primer set was used. TCRdb processed the multiplex PCR reads anew with MiXCR; each CDR3 protein has one entry. The sample includes 380,000 or so distinct CDR3 sequences, about a fifth of them seen just once. What was sequenced was blood. The receptors come from a woman younger than 35 with Graves' hyperthyroidism.

This clonotype came up many times. The chain recombines TRBV6-1 with TRBJ2-6; D not certain. V was cut by 6 bases and J by 0 bases, with 9 bases left in between. Germline CDR1 is MNHNS and CDR2 is SASEGT. CDR3 size: 15 residues. The CDR3 is CASRERSSGANVLTF. The CDR3 bases are TGTGCCAGCAGGGAACGGAGCTCTGGGGCCAACGTCCTGACTTTC.

This clonotype was detected many times. The chain combines TRBV2 with TRBJ2-5; 9 bases map to TRBD2. With 7 bases clipped from V and 2 bases from J, the junction kept 2 bases outside the gene matches. Germline lookup yields CDR1 SNHLY and CDR2 FYNNEI. The CDR3 contains 13 residues. This CDR3 is CASNSGGQETQYF. In DNA, the CDR3 is TGTGCCAGCAATAGCGGGGGACAAGAGACCCAGTACTTC.

This clonotype was seen many times. The chain has TRBV2 and TRBJ1-1; 9 positions match TRBD1. Trimming removed 6 bases from V and 5 bases from J; junction bases left unmatched: 7. The germline CDR1 and CDR2 sequences are SNHLY and FYNNEI. The CDR3 spans 14 residues. As DNA, the CDR3 is TGTGCCAGCAGAGATACAGGGGGCAGGACTGAAGCTTTCTTT. Translated, it gives CASRDTGGRTEAFF.

The table lists this clonotype with many counts. CDR3 nucleotides: TGTGCCAGCAGTTGGGGGACAGGCCGTGACTACGAGCAGTACTTC. The encoded protein is CASSWGTGRDYEQYF. The J gene is TRBJ2-7, the V gene TRBV12-3 or TRBV12-4, with TRBD1 identical over 8 bases. There are 15 residues in the CDR3. The ends lost 4 bases at V and 3 bases at J; junction bases unmatched: 8.

This clonotype was recorded many times. V usage is TRBV11-2 and J usage is TRBJ1-2; 7 bases are shared with TRBD1. The CDR3 runs 16 residues. The germline V gene has CDR1 SGHAT and CDR2 FQNNGV. The J segment lost 1 base and the V segment lost 4 bases, leaving 9 bases of the junction unmatched. The CDR3 here is CASSSQTGTVNYGYTF. The DNA for the CDR3 is TGTGCCAGCAGCTCACAAACCGGGACAGTTAACTATGGCTACACCTTC.

This clonotype was recorded at least ten times. The V and J genes are TRBV12-3 or TRBV12-4 and TRBJ1-1; the match to TRBD1 covers 10 bases. This CDR3 contains 17 residues. V was clipped by 6 bases and J by 5 bases; unmatched bases: 15. The CDR3 coding sequence is TGTGCCAGCAGCAGGGGGGGCCGGGACAGGGGCGCAACTGAAGCTTTCTTT. Translating gives CASSRGGRDRGATEAFF.

This clonotype appeared many times. V usage is TRBV11-2 and J usage is TRBJ1-1; D remains ambiguous. The V end was cut by 1 base, the J end by 5 bases, with 8 bases between. The V gene's germline CDR1 is SGHAT and CDR2 FQNNGV. The CDR3 length is 13 residues. CDR3 nucleotides: TGTGCCAGCAGCTTAGTAAGTCCGACTGAAGCTTTCTTT. This translates into CASSLVSPTEAFF.

This clonotype has a handful of counts. CDR3 coding DNA: TGCGCCAGCAGCTACCAGAGTCTATCGGAGACCCAGTACTTC. Amino acid sequence: CASSYQSLSETQYF. This rearrangement joins TRBV5-1 to TRBJ2-5; D call uncertain. There are 14 residues in the CDR3. The germline gives CDR1 SGHRS, CDR2 YFSETQ. V lost 3 bases to trimming and J lost 5 bases, with 14 bases between them.

This clonotype has at least ten counts. The junction and the germline gene differ at one end; a read error may be behind it. This chain joins TRBV30 and TRBJ2-5; TRBD1 matches at 9 bases. Looked up from germline, CDR1 is GTSNPN and CDR2 is SVGIG (reference sequence). This CDR3 comprises 12 residues. Written as DNA, the CDR3 is TGTGCCTGGAGAAGGGACAGGGAGATCCAGTACTTC. It yields the protein CAWRRDREIQYF.

In this sample, this clonotype turned up many times. The chain combines TRBV28 with TRBJ2-7; unclear D gene. Germline V lookup: CDR1 MDHEN, CDR2 SYDVKM. The CDR3 runs 14 residues. Trimming stripped 2 bases from V and 1 base from J, with 9 bases between. CDR3 in DNA: TGTGCCAGCAGTTTAGAGGTTCCTTCCTACGAGCAGTACTTC. This gives the protein CASSLEVPSYEQYF.

This clonotype was observed at least ten times. The chain uses TRBV6-2 or TRBV6-3 and TRBJ2-5, with 8 bases lining up with TRBD1. V gave up 6 bases and J gave up 0 bases; unmatched junction bases: 6. The CDR3 contains 15 residues. Germline assignment: CDR1 MNHEY and CDR2 SVGEGT. The CDR3, as DNA: TGTGCCAGCAGCCCCGGGACAGGTGACCAAGAGACCCAGTACTTC. It codes for CASSPGTGDQETQYF.

The V gene is TRBV6-2 or TRBV6-3, the J gene TRBJ1-2; D uncertain. V was pared by 7 bases and J by 3 bases, with 15 bases between. The CDR3 runs 14 residues. Germline V CDR1 and CDR2: MNHEY, SVGEGT. The chain's CDR3 is CASTRTDGYYGYTF. The CDR3 DNA is TGTGCCAGCACCAGAACGGATGGCTACTATGGCTACACCTTC.

This chain connects TRBV28 to TRBJ2-6; D tentatively fits TRBD1 or TRBD2 (7 bases each). The CDR3 extends over 18 amino acids. Germline-derived CDR1 and CDR2 are MDHEN and SYDVKM. V was clipped by 7 bases and J by 0 bases, with 19 bases between them. The CDR3 DNA sequence: TGTGCCAGCAAGACGGGGGGACAGTCACACTCTGGGGCCAACGTCCTGACTTTC. The encoded protein is CASKTGGQSHSGANVLTF.

This clonotype was seen at least ten times. This chain's CDR3 is CASSPPSPGQGSHQETQYF. The CDR3 nucleotides are TGTGCCAGCAGTCCCCCTAGCCCGGGACAGGGTAGCCATCAAGAGACCCAGTACTTC. This sequence joins TRBV28 and TRBJ2-5; 9 bases line up with TRBD1. Germline V CDR1 and CDR2: MDHEN, SYDVKM. J gave up 2 bases and V 5 bases, and 18 bases lay outside the gene matches. There are 19 residues in the CDR3.

In its sample, this clonotype was seen many times. The chain recombines TRBV30 with TRBJ2-2, with 13 bases lining up with TRBD2. V was clipped by 0 bases and J by 2 bases; unmatched bases: 9. Per the germline V gene, CDR1 is GTSNPN and CDR2 is SVGIG (reference sequence). The CDR3 has 19 residues. As DNA, the CDR3 is TGTGCCTGGAGTGTACTCCCGACTAGCGGGGGGCCTAACACCGGGGAGCTGTTTTTT. It is translated as CAWSVLPTSGGPNTGELFF.

In its sample, this clonotype was seen many times. The genes are TRBV6-5 and TRBJ1-1, with D maybe TRBD1 (5 bases). The V gene lost 4 bases and the J gene lost 1 base, with 34 bases spanning the gap. Germline-derived CDR1 and CDR2 are MNHEY and SVGAGI. This CDR3 has 22 residues. CDR3 nucleotide sequence: TGTGCCAGCAGTTCGGGCAGGGTTCCCCTTTTTGGGAGTCTGAGACCGAACACTGAAGCTTTCTTT. Translating it yields CASSSGRVPLFGSLRPNTEAFF.

There are a few counts of this clonotype. A much larger clone is a single base away; this may be a read error. The chain uses TRBV27 and TRBJ2-5; a possible D gene is TRBD2 (5 bases). V lost 6 bases and J 5 bases, leaving 19 bases between the germline ends. The CDR3 spans 15 residues. CDR1 MNHEY and CDR2 SMNVEV come from the germline V gene (reference sequence). CDR3 nucleotide sequence: TGTGCCAGCAGGTGGGTCGGTACTAGATGGGAGACCCAGTACTTC. Protein: CASRWVGTRWETQYF.

The sample holds a few counts of this clonotype. The rearrangement uses TRBV20-1 and TRBJ1-1, with D perhaps matching TRBD1 (6 bases). This CDR3 comprises 17 residues. V lost 2 bases and J lost 0, with 19 bases in between. Germline loops: CDR1 DFQATT, CDR2 SNEGSKA (reference sequence). CDR3 protein: CSARSQAPGALNTEAFF. The DNA for the CDR3 is TGCAGTGCTAGAAGTCAGGCTCCAGGGGCCCTGAACACTGAAGCTTTCTTT.

This clonotype was recorded many times. This chain links TRBV27 with TRBJ1-1; unclear D gene. V was clipped by 2 bases and J by 1 base, with 8 bases between them. Germline V gene lookup returns CDR1 MNHEY and CDR2 SMNVEV (reference sequence). The CDR3 extends over 14 amino acids. The CDR3 region is CASSLRGRNTEAFF. CDR3 nucleotides: TGTGCCAGCAGTTTACGGGGTCGGAACACTGAAGCTTTCTTT.

This clonotype was recorded at least ten times. V gene TRBV7-6 combines with J gene TRBJ1-2, with D maybe TRBD1 (6 bases). Germline V gives CDR1 SGHVS, CDR2 FNYEAQ. This CDR3 spans 12 amino acids. Trimming removed 4 bases from V and 6 bases from J, with 9 bases in between. In DNA, the CDR3 is TGTGCCAGCAGCTCGGGGGCGCATGGCTACACCTTC. Translated: CASSSGAHGYTF.

The chain employs TRBV5-1 and TRBJ2-2, with D unresolved. This CDR3 is 15 amino acids long. Trimming removed 6 bases from V and 7 bases from J, with 19 bases in between. Germline V gene lookup returns CDR1 SGHRS and CDR2 YFSETQ. The CDR3 loop reads CASTATLGSYGELFF. The CDR3 DNA sequence: TGCGCCAGCACAGCGACACTGGGTTCCTACGGGGAGCTGTTTTTT.

This clonotype was detected many times. The V and J genes are TRBV12-3 or TRBV12-4 and TRBJ2-2, with D perhaps matching TRBD1 (5 bases). With 6 bases removed from V and 5 bases from J, the gap between germline ends came to 10 bases. The CDR3 runs to 13 residues. CDR3 coding DNA: TGTGCCAGCAGACCCAGGGATACCGGGGAGCTGTTTTTT. Translation gives CASRPRDTGELFF.

In this sample, this clonotype turned up many times. The rearrangement links TRBV12-3 or TRBV12-4 to TRBJ2-5; D is undetermined. Trimming removed 6 bases at V and 1 base at J, with 6 bases between. The CDR3 is 12 residues long. The CDR3 nucleotides are TGTGCCAGCAGGTGGGGCCAAGAGACCCAGTACTTC. The encoded protein is CASRWGQETQYF.

This clonotype was observed many times. The CDR3 sequence is CSGRPSGGPIGELFF. DNA for the CDR3: TGCAGTGGTCGACCTAGCGGGGGGCCTATAGGGGAGCTGTTTTTT. The V and J genes are TRBV20-1 and TRBJ2-2, with 11 positions matching TRBD2. CDR3 size: 15 residues. The germline V gene encodes CDR1 DFQATT and CDR2 SNEGSKA (reference sequence). After removal of 7 bases from V and 8 bases from J, the junction contained 12 bases not matched to a gene.

The rearrangement joins TRBV4-1 to TRBJ1-1; D unclear. V dropped 7 bases and J dropped 6 bases, with 18 bases sitting between them. CDR3 size: 14 residues. The germline V gene has CDR1 MGHRA and CDR2 YSYEKL. CDR3 in DNA: TGCGCCAGCAAAGTCGAGCGGGGAATCCCTGAAGCTTTCTTT. Amino acid sequence: CASKVERGIPEAFF.

This clonotype has at least ten counts. J is TRBJ1-2 and V is TRBV20-1, with TRBD1 matching 9 bases. Germline CDR1 and CDR2: DFQATT and SNEGSKA (reference sequence). This CDR3 is 15 amino acids long. V lost 3 bases to trimming and J lost 12 bases; unmatched junction nucleotides: 17. The CDR3 coding sequence is TGCAGTGCTAGTCCCACGGGAACAGGGGGCGACCTCGACACCTTC. Translated, it gives CSASPTGTGGDLDTF.

This clonotype has a count of ten or more. The CDR3 loop reads CASKSETGLREQYF. In DNA, the CDR3 is TGTGCCAGCAAAAGCGAGACAGGCCTTAGAGAGCAGTACTTC. This chain uses TRBV2 with TRBJ2-7; D is perhaps TRBD1 (6 bases). Per the germline V gene, CDR1 is SNHLY and CDR2 is FYNNEI. V was shortened by 7 bases and J by 7 bases, with 20 bases between the two germline ends. The CDR3 is 14 amino acids.

This clonotype occurred many times. The chain employs TRBV27 and TRBJ1-5; D gene ambiguous. The V end was cut by 3 bases, the J end by 8 bases, with 8 bases between. The CDR3 runs to 12 residues. In germline, CDR1 is MNHEY, CDR2 SMNVEV (reference sequence). CDR3: CASSLNGEPQHF. CDR3 nucleotide sequence: TGTGCCAGCAGTTTGAACGGGGAGCCCCAGCATTTT.

Notes on this clonotype: This could be a read error, since a much larger clone is one nucleotide away. This chain links TRBV9 with TRBJ1-3; the D is unclear. The germline V gene has CDR1 SGDLS and CDR2 YYNGEE. There are 14 residues in the CDR3. Trimming took 7 bases from V and 0 from J, leaving 11 bases between them. This chain's CDR3 is CASYKGDSGNTIYF. The DNA for the CDR3 is TGTGCCAGCTACAAAGGCGACTCTGGAAACACCATATATTTT.

The V gene is TRBV6-1, the J gene TRBJ1-2; possible D gene TRBD1, 6 bases. The V end was cut by 7 bases, the J end by 6 bases, with 18 bases between. Germline CDR1 reads MNHNS; CDR2 reads SASEGT. The CDR3 contains 14 residues. For the CDR3, the DNA is TGTGCCAGCATCTCAAACAGGGTGGAGGATGGCTACACCTTC. It encodes CASISNRVEDGYTF.

The chain couples TRBV6-5 to TRBJ1-1; 8 positions agree with TRBD1. The ends lost 4 bases at V and 3 bases at J; junction bases unmatched: 7. Germline-derived CDR1 and CDR2 are MNHEY and SVGAGI. There are 15 residues in the CDR3. For the CDR3, the DNA is TGTGCCAGCAGTTGGACAGGGAGGTCCGACACTGAAGCTTTCTTT. Amino acid sequence: CASSWTGRSDTEAFF.